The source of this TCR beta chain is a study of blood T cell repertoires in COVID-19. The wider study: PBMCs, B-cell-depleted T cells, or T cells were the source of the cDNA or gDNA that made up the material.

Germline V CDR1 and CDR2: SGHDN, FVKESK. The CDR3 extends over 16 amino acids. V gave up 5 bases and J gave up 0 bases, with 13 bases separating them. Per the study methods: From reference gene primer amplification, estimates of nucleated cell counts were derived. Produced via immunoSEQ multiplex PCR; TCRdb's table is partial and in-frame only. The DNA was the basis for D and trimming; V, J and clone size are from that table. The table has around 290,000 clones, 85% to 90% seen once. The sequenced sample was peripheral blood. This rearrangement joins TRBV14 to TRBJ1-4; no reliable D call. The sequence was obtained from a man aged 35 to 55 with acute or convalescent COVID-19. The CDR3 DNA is TGTGCCAGCAGCTTCCGAGGCGCCTCAACTAATGAAAAACTGTTTTTT. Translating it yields CASSFRGASTNEKLFF.